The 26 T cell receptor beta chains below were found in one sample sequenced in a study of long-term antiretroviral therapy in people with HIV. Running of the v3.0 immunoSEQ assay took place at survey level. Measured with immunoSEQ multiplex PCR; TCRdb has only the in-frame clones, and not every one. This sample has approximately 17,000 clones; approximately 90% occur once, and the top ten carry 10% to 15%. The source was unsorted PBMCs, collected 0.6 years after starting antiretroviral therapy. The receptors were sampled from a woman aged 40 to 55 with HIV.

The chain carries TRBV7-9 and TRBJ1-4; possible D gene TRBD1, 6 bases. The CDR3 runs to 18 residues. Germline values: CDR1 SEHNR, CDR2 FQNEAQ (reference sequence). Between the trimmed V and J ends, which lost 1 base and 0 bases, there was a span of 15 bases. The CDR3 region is CASSLGTGSIATNEKLFF. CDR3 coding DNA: TGTGCCAGCAGCTTAGGCACAGGGTCAATCGCAACTAATGAAAAACTGTTTTTT. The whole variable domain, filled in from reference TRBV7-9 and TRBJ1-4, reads DTGVSQNPRHKITKRGQNVTFRCDPISEHNRLYWYRQTLGQGPEFLTYFQNEAQLEKSRLLSDRFSAERPKGSFSTLEIQRTEQGDSAMYLCASSLGTGSIATNEKLFFGSGTQLSVL.

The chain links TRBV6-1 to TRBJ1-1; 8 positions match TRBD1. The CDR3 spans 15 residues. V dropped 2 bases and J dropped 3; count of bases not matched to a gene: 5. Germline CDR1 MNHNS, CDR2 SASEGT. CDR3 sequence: CASSERQGLYTEAFF. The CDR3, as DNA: TGTGCCAGCAGTGAACGACAGGGGTTATACACTGAAGCTTTCTTT.

CDR3 sequence: CSDLGAAYGYTF. CDR3 coding DNA: TGCAGCGATTTAGGGGCAGCCTATGGCTACACCTTC. The chain is built from TRBV29-1 and TRBJ1-2; D may be TRBD1 (5 bases). Trimming left V 7 bases short and J 4 bases short, with 13 bases between. The CDR3 is 12 residues long. The V gene's germline CDR1 is SQVTM and CDR2 ANQGSEA. Full variable domain (remainder filled in from reference TRBV29-1 and TRBJ1-2): SAVISQKPSRDICQRGTSLTIQCQVDSQVTMMFWYRQQPGQSLTLIATANQGSEATYESGFVIDKFPISRPNLTFSTLTVSNMSPEDSSIYLCSDLGAAYGYTFGSGTRLTVV.

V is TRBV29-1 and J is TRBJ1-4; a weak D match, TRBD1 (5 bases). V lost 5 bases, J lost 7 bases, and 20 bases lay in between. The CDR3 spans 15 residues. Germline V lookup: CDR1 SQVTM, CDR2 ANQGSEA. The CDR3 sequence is CSVQPPGIRGEKLFF. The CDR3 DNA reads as TGCAGCGTTCAGCCCCCGGGCATAAGGGGTGAAAAACTGTTTTTT.

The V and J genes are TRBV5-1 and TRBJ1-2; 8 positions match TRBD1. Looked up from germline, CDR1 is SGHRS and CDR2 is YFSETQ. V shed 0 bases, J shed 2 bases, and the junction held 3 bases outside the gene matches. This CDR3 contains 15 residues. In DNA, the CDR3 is TGCGCCAGCAGCTTGGACGGACAGGGCAACTATGGCTACACCTTC. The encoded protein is CASSLDGQGNYGYTF.

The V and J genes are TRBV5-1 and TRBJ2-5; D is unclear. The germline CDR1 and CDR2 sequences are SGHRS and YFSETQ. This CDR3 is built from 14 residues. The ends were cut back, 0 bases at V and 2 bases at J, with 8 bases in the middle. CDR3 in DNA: TGCGCCAGCAGCTTGGGGCCAGAACAAGAGACCCAGTACTTC. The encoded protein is CASSLGPEQETQYF.

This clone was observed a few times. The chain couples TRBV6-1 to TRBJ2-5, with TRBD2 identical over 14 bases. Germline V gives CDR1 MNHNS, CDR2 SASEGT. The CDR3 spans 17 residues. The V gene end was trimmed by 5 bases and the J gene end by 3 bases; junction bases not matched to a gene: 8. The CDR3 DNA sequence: TGTGCCAGCAGTCAAGGACTAGCGGGGGGAAAGAAAGAGACCCAGTACTTC. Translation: CASSQGLAGGKKETQYF.

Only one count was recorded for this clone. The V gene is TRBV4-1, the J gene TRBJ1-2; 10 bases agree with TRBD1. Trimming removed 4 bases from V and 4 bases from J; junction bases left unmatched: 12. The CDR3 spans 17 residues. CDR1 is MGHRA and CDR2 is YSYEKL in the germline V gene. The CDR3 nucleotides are TGCGCCAGCAGCCCGAGTCCCGGGACAGGGGCGACCTATGGCTACACCTTC. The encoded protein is CASSPSPGTGATYGYTF.

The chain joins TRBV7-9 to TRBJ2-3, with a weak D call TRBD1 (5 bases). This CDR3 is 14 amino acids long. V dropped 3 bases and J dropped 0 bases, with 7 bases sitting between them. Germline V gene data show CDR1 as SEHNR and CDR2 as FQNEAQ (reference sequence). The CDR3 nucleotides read TGTGCCAGCAGCTTTCAGGGTAGCACAGATACGCAGTATTTT. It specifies CASSFQGSTDTQYF.

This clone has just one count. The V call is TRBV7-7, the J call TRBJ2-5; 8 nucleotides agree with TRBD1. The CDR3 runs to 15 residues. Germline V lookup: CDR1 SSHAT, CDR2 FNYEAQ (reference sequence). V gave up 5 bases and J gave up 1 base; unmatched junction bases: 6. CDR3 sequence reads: CASSPGQGGQETQYF. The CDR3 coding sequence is TGTGCCAGCAGCCCCGGACAGGGCGGCCAAGAGACCCAGTACTTC.

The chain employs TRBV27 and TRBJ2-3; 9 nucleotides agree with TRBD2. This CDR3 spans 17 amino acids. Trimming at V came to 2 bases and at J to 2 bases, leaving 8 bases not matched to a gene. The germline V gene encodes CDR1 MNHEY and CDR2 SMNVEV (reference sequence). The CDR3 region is CASSLLLPSGDTDTQYF. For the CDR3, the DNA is TGTGCCAGCAGTTTACTTCTTCCTAGCGGGGACACAGATACGCAGTATTTT.

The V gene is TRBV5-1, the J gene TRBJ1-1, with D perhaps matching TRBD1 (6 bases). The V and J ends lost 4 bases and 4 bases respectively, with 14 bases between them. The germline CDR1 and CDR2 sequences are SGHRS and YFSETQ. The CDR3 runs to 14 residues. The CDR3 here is CASSVQGGSTEAFF. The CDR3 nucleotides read TGCGCCAGCAGCGTACAGGGAGGGAGCACTGAAGCTTTCTTT.

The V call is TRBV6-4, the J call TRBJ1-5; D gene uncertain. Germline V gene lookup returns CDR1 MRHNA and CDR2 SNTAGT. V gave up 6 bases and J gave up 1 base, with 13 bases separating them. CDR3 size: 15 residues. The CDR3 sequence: CASRPDGYSNQPQHF. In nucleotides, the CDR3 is TGTGCCAGCAGGCCCGATGGCTACAGCAATCAGCCCCAGCATTTT.

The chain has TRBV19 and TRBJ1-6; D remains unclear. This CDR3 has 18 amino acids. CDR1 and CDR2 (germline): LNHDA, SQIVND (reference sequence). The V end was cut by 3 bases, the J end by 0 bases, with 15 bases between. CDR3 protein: CASSIVAGPSSYNSPLHF. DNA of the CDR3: TGTGCCAGTAGTATCGTGGCCGGACCGAGCTCCTATAATTCACCCCTCCACTTT.

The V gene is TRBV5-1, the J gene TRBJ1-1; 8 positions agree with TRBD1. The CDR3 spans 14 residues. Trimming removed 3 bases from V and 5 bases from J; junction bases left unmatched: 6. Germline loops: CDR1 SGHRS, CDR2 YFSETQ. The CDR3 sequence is CASSSWTGSTEAFF. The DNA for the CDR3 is TGCGCCAGCAGCTCCTGGACAGGGAGTACTGAAGCTTTCTTT.

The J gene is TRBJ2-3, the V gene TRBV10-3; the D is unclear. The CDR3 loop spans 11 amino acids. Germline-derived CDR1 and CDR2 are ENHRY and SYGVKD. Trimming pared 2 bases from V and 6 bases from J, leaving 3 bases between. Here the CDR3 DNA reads TGTGCCATCAGTGAGGTCGATACGCAGTATTTT. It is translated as CAISEVDTQYF.

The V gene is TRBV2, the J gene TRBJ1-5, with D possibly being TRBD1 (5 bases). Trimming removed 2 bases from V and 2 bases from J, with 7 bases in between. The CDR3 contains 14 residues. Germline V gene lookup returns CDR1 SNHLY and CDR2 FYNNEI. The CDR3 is CASSERGGNQPQHF. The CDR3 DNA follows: TGTGCCAGCAGTGAACGGGGGGGCAATCAGCCCCAGCATTTT.

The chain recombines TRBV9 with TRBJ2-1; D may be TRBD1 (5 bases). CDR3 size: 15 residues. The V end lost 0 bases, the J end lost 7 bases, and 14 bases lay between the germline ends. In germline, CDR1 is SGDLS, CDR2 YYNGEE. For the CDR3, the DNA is TGTGCCAGCAGCGTAGCCCCGGTGGCAGGGAATGAGCAGTTCTTC. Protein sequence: CASSVAPVAGNEQFF.

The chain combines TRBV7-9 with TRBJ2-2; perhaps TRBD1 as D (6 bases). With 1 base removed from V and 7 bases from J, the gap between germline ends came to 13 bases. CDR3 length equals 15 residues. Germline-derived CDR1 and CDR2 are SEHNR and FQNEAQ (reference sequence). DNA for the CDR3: TGTGCCAGCAGCTTAGAGGCAGGGGATAGCGGGGAGCTGTTTTTT. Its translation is CASSLEAGDSGELFF.

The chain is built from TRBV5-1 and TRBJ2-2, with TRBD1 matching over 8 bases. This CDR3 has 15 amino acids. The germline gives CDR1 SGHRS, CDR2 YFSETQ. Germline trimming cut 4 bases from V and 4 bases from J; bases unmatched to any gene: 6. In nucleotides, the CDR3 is TGCGCCAGCAGCCCGGGACAGGCCGTCACCGGGGAGCTGTTTTTT. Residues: CASSPGQAVTGELFF.

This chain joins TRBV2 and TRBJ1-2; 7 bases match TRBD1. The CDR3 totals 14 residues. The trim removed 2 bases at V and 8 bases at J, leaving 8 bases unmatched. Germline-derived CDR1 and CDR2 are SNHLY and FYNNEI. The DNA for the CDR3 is TGTGCCAGCAGTGAATCTCCAGGGGGTGAGGGCTACACCTTC. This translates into CASSESPGGEGYTF.

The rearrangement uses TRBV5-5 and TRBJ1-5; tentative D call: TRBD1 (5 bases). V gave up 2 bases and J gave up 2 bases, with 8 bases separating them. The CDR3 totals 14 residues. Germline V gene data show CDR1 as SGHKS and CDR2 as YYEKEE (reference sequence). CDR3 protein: CASSFWGGNQPQHF. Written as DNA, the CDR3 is TGTGCCAGCAGCTTTTGGGGGGGCAATCAGCCCCAGCATTTT.

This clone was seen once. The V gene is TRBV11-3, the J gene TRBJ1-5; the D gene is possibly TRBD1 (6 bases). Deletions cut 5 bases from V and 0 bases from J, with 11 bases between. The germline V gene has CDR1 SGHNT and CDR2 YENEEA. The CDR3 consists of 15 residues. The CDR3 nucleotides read TGTGCCAGCAGCGCAACAGGGAATAGCAATCAGCCCCAGCATTTT. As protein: CASSATGNSNQPQHF.

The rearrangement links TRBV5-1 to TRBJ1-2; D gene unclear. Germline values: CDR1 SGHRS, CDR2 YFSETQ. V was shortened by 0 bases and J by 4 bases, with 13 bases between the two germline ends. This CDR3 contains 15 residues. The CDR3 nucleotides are TGCGCCAGCAGCTTGGGCGACGGGAGTGCCTATGGCTACACCTTC. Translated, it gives CASSLGDGSAYGYTF.

As DNA, the CDR3 is TGTGCCAGCAGTGATTCAACAGGGGAGAGGTACAATGAGCAGTTCTTC. This sequence encodes CASSDSTGERYNEQFF. The chain recombines TRBV25-1 with TRBJ2-1; TRBD1 matches 7 bases. CDR1 and CDR2 (germline): MGHDK, SYGVNS. V trimming: 3 bases; J trimming: 4 bases; junction bases outside the gene matches: 9. The CDR3 is 16 residues long.

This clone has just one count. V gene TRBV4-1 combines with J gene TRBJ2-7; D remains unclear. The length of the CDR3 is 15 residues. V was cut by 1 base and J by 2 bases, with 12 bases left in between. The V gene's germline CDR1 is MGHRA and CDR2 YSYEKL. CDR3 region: CASSQVIAAAYEQYF. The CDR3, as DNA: TGCGCCAGCAGCCAAGTCATTGCAGCTGCCTACGAGCAGTACTTC.